The present TCR beta chain was sequenced within a study of T cells in Graves' hyperthyroidism and ophthalmopathy. Broader study findings: Within blood appeared most thyroid clonotypes that had expanded above 0.001. Patients with ophthalmopathy were separated from those with stable hyperthyroidism by a 13 V-J model.

Investigators excluded patients with uncontrolled infection, other autoimmune disease, pregnancy or lactation. RNA transcripts yielded amplified TCR beta CDR3 regions. The HTBI set primed first-round TCR CDR3 RT-PCR. MiXCR, applied by TCRdb to the multiplex PCR reads, yields one record per CDR3 protein. The sample contains 500,000 to 800,000 distinct CDR3 sequences, about 15% of which appear only once. In this sample, this clonotype turned up many times. Its antigen remains unknown. This receptor was taken from a woman aged 45-65 years with Graves' ophthalmopathy. Specimen: blood.

CDR3 region: CASSFWDRDGNEQFF. The CDR3, as DNA: TGTGCCAGCAGTTTTTGGGACAGGGACGGCAATGAGCAGTTCTTC. The V and J genes are TRBV12-3 or TRBV12-4 and TRBJ2-1; TRBD1 matches 9 bases. This CDR3 comprises 15 residues. Trimming removed 3 bases from V and 6 bases from J; junction bases left unmatched: 6.